This T cell receptor (beta chain) was sequenced in a study of shared clonotypes between healthy human individuals. CDR1 is LNHDA, CDR2 SQIVND, per germline (reference sequence). This CDR3 is 13 amino acids long. With 7 bases removed from V and 1 base from J, the gap between germline ends came to 10 bases. TCRdb keeps only in-frame clones here, not all; method: immunoSEQ multiplex PCR. The repertoire includes a few million clones, 85% to 95% of them detected once, and 0.3% to 0.4% sits in the top ten. The rearrangement uses TRBV19 and TRBJ1-1; tentative D call: TRBD1 (6 bases). This receptor was identified in a man between 18 and 29 years old in good health. Some clones in this sample may be carry-over from other donors' samples. Sample: naive CD4+ T cells from PBMCs. The subset was: CD45RA+ positively selected. The CDR3: CASNLQGNTEAFF. CDR3 coding DNA: TGTGCCAGTAACCTACAGGGGAACACTGAAGCTTTCTTT.